The 26 T cell receptor beta chains below come from one sample, sequenced in a study of graft-versus-host responses after intestinal transplantation. TCRdb's copy holds only in-frame clones and misses some; the assay was immunoSEQ multiplex PCR. In the table there are approximately 28,000 clones, just under 95% of which are singletons. The specimen was PBMCs, collected about 65 days after intestinal transplant. The receptors were gathered from a human patient who received an intestinal transplant, so some T cells may come from the graft donor.

The rearrangement joins TRBV6-1 to TRBJ1-4, with 8 positions matching TRBD1. V lost 8 bases to trimming and J lost 4 bases; unmatched junction nucleotides: 9. Germline V gene data show CDR1 as MNHNS and CDR2 as SASEGT. The CDR3 runs 15 residues. In DNA, the CDR3 is TGTGCCAGCGTCCCGGGACAGGTTAATAATGAAAAACTGTTTTTT. It codes for CASVPGQVNNEKLFF.

The chain uses TRBV15 and TRBJ2-3; D is ambiguous. The CDR3 loop spans 15 amino acids. Trimming took 3 bases from V and 1 from J, leaving 11 bases between them. Germline CDR1 is LNHNV and CDR2 is YYDKDF (reference sequence). CDR3 nucleotides: TGTGCCACCAGCAGGGGTGGGTCTGGCACAGATACGCAGTATTTT. Protein: CATSRGGSGTDTQYF. The entire variable domain, with the rest obtained from reference TRBV15 and TRBJ2-3, is as follows: DAMVIQNPRYQVTQFGKPVTLSCSQTLNHNVMYWYQQKSSQAPKLLFHYYDKDFNNEADTPDNFQSRRPNTSFCFLDIRSPGLGDTAMYLCATSRGGSGTDTQYFGPGTRLTVL.

The rearrangement joins TRBV4-1 to TRBJ1-4; 8 positions agree with TRBD1. CDR3 length: 21 amino acids. The V gene end was trimmed by 1 base and the J gene end by 3 bases; junction bases not matched to a gene: 19. Germline values: CDR1 MGHRA, CDR2 YSYEKL. The CDR3 DNA sequence: TGCGCCAGCAGCCAAGTTTTTCCCCGCGGCAGGGGGCGGGTGTCTAATGAAAAACTGTTTTTT. It yields the protein CASSQVFPRGRGRVSNEKLFF.

This clone was seen a single time. CDR3 region: CASSPQGLPTGELFF. The CDR3 DNA sequence: TGTGCCAGCAGCCCGCAGGGTCTCCCCACCGGGGAGCTGTTTTTT. The rearrangement uses TRBV6-5 and TRBJ2-2; D might be TRBD1 (5 bases). The CDR3 is made up of 15 amino acids. Germline V gives CDR1 MNHEY, CDR2 SVGAGI. V was pared by 6 bases and J by 4 bases, with 15 bases between.

DNA for the CDR3: TGTGCCAGCAGCTTCAGGACCGAGTCCTACGAGCAGTACTTC. This sequence encodes CASSFRTESYEQYF. J is TRBJ2-7 and V is TRBV5-5; the D is unclear. This CDR3 has 14 amino acids. Germline lookup yields CDR1 SGHKS and CDR2 YYEKEE (reference sequence). V was pared by 2 bases and J by 1 base, with 10 bases between.

The chain couples TRBV5-5 to TRBJ2-5; D remains unclear. In germline, CDR1 is SGHKS, CDR2 YYEKEE (reference sequence). Between the trimmed V and J ends, which lost 7 bases and 3 bases, there was a span of 13 bases. The CDR3 is 13 residues long. Here the CDR3 reads CASGPTVKETQYF. The CDR3, as DNA: TGTGCCAGCGGTCCGACGGTTAAAGAGACCCAGTACTTC.

The V and J genes are TRBV19 and TRBJ1-2; 8 positions agree with TRBD1. In germline, CDR1 is LNHDA, CDR2 SQIVND (reference sequence). The CDR3 is 13 amino acids. V trimming: 8 bases; J trimming: 4 bases; junction bases outside the gene matches: 6. The CDR3 coding sequence is TGTGCCAGTCGTTCGACAGGGGCCTATGGCTACACCTTC. Translating it yields CASRSTGAYGYTF.

V is TRBV13 and J is TRBJ2-1; a weak D match, TRBD1 (6 bases). The CDR3 runs 16 residues. The germline gives CDR1 PRHDT, CDR2 FYEKMQ (reference sequence). V lost 4 bases and J lost 4, with 17 bases in between. CDR3 amino acids: CASSSRDIPTYNEQFF. CDR3 DNA sequence: TGTGCCAGCAGCTCCCGGGACATACCAACGTACAATGAGCAGTTCTTC. The whole variable domain, filled in from reference TRBV13 and TRBJ2-1, reads AAGVIQSPRHLIKEKRETATLKCYPIPRHDTVYWYQQGPGQDPQFLISFYEKMQSDKGSIPDRFSAQQFSDYHSELNMSSLELGDSALYFCASSSRDIPTYNEQFFGPGTRLTVL.

The rearrangement links TRBV18 to TRBJ1-6, with TRBD1 as a possible D gene (5 bases). Trimming cost V 2 bases and J 8 bases, with 13 bases left between them. CDR1 is KGHSH, CDR2 LQKENI, per germline. The CDR3 covers 15 residues. As DNA, the CDR3 is TGTGCCAGCTCACCAGTCAGCGGGGGTTATTCACCCCTCCACTTT. This sequence encodes CASSPVSGGYSPLHF.

This CDR3 reads CASSPNWRTRNEQFF. CDR3 nucleotide sequence: TGTGCCAGCAGCCCAAACTGGCGGACTAGGAATGAGCAGTTCTTC. This chain joins TRBV21-1 and TRBJ2-1; no check of the table's D call, TRBD2, against the DNA was made. TRBV21-1 is labeled a pseudogene. This CDR3 region has 15 residues.

The rearrangement links TRBV19 to TRBJ2-1; weak D call: TRBD1 (6 bases). This CDR3 has 12 residues. Germline V gene sequence: CDR1 LNHDA, CDR2 SQIVND (reference sequence). V was clipped by 5 bases and J by 8 bases, with 10 bases between them. The CDR3, as DNA: TGTGCCAGTAGTCAGGGGTTCGATGAGCAGTTCTTC. The encoded protein is CASSQGFDEQFF.

Here the CDR3 reads CASSIGTGSYNEQFF. Written as DNA, the CDR3 is TGTGCCAGTAGTATCGGGACAGGGTCCTACAATGAGCAGTTCTTC. V and J are TRBV19 and TRBJ2-1; 9 bases align to TRBD1. CDR3 size: 15 residues. V lost 3 bases, J lost 1 base, and 1 base stayed unmatched. Germline loops: CDR1 LNHDA, CDR2 SQIVND (reference sequence). The variable domain in full, completed from reference TRBV19 and TRBJ2-1, reads DGGITQSPKYLFRKEGQNVTLSCEQNLNHDAMYWYRQDPGQGLRLIYYSQIVNDFQKGDIAEGYSVSREKKESFPLTVTSAQKNPTAFYLCASSIGTGSYNEQFFGPGTRLTVL.

This sequence joins TRBV6-6 and TRBJ1-2; D gene ambiguous. The CDR3 extends over 16 amino acids. V was trimmed by 1 base and J by 0 bases, leaving 12 bases between them. The germline gives CDR1 MNHNY, CDR2 SVGAGI (reference sequence). The CDR3 sequence: CASSYFLPGANYGYTF. In nucleotides, the CDR3 is TGTGCCAGCAGTTACTTTCTTCCGGGAGCTAACTATGGCTACACCTTC.

V usage is TRBV28 and J usage is TRBJ2-3; 9 positions agree with TRBD2. V was pared by 6 bases and J by 3 bases, with 7 bases of the junction left unmatched. This CDR3 is built from 15 residues. Germline V gene data show CDR1 as MDHEN and CDR2 as SYDVKM. As DNA, the CDR3 is TGTGCCAGCAGGTTAGCGGGAGAAGGGACAGATACGCAGTATTTT. As protein: CASRLAGEGTDTQYF.

The chain combines TRBV11-2 with TRBJ2-5; 8 nucleotides agree with TRBD1. With 3 bases clipped from V and 2 bases from J, the junction kept 2 bases outside the gene matches. CDR3 length equals 14 residues. Germline CDR1 reads SGHAT; CDR2 reads FQNNGV. The DNA of the CDR3 is TGTGCCAGCAGCTTTACAGGGGGACAAGAGACCCAGTACTTC. This gives the protein CASSFTGGQETQYF.

In regard to this clone: An end of the junction differs from the germline gene, which may be a read error. The sample contains more than one DNA sequence encoding this CDR3. The chain joins TRBV19 to TRBJ1-2; D gene uncertain. CDR3 size: 12 residues. The germline gives CDR1 LNHDA, CDR2 SQIVND (reference sequence). CDR3 coding DNA: TGCGCCAGTACCTCATGGGAGGATGGCTACACCTTC. This sequence encodes CASTSWEDGYTF. Full variable domain (rest looked up from reference TRBV19 and TRBJ1-2): DGGITQSPKYLFRKEGQNVTLSCEQNLNHDAMYWYRQDPGQGLRLIYYSQIVNDFQKGDIAEGYSVSREKKESFPLTVTSAQKNPTAFYLCASTSWEDGYTFGSGTRLTVV.

In the case of this clone: Other DNA variants within this sample encode the same CDR3. This chain joins TRBV5-6 and TRBJ2-1; 8 bases line up with TRBD2. The junction had 7 bases not matched to a gene; V was cut back by 2 bases and J by 3 bases. Germline values: CDR1 SGHDT, CDR2 YYEEEE. The CDR3 has 16 residues. The CDR3: CASSFAAGGLYNEQFF. The DNA for the CDR3 is TGTGCCAGCAGCTTCGCGGCGGGGGGCCTCTACAATGAGCAGTTCTTC. Combining the CDR3 with reference TRBV5-6 and TRBJ2-1 gives the whole variable domain DAGVTQSPTHLIKTRGQQVTLRCSPKSGHDTVSWYQQALGQGPQFIFQYYEEEERQRGNFPDRFSGHQFPNYSSELNVNALLLGDSALYLCASSFAAGGLYNEQFFGPGTRLTVL.

The V and J genes are TRBV11-3 and TRBJ2-7, with D uncertain. The V end lost 1 base, the J end lost 5 bases, and 12 bases lay between the germline ends. Germline CDR1 is SGHNT and CDR2 is YENEEA. This CDR3 is 14 amino acids long. Here the CDR3 reads CASSLASHTHEQYF. The CDR3 DNA reads TGTGCCAGCAGCTTAGCGAGTCATACCCACGAGCAGTACTTC.

The chain joins TRBV4-1 to TRBJ1-6; 8 bases fit TRBD1. J was trimmed by 10 bases and V by 0 bases; bases with no gene match: 5. The CDR3 is 15 amino acids. Germline CDR1 MGHRA, CDR2 YSYEKL. The CDR3 here is CASSQDDRGGSPLHF. In DNA form, the CDR3 reads TGCGCCAGCAGCCAAGACGACAGGGGAGGATCACCCCTCCACTTT.

The chain employs TRBV5-1 and TRBJ1-1; D remains ambiguous. Germline CDR1 reads SGHRS; CDR2 reads YFSETQ. This CDR3 region has 14 residues. V was pared by 0 bases and J by 1 base, with 7 bases between. The CDR3: CASSLVSANTEAFF. The DNA of the CDR3 is TGCGCCAGCAGCTTGGTTTCAGCGAACACTGAAGCTTTCTTT.

The chain is built from TRBV7-9 and TRBJ2-7, with D unclear. The V end lost 1 base, the J end lost 2 bases, and 12 bases lay between the germline ends. Germline CDR1 reads SEHNR; CDR2 reads FQNEAQ (reference sequence). The CDR3 spans 15 residues. CDR3 in DNA: TGTGCCAGCAGCTTAGTGGGCGGCGGCCCCTACGAGCAGTACTTC. Protein sequence: CASSLVGGGPYEQYF.

The chain uses TRBV18 and TRBJ2-1; 9 nucleotides line up with TRBD2. Germline CDR1 KGHSH, CDR2 LQKENI. The CDR3 loop spans 16 amino acids. J lost 3 bases, V lost 0 bases, and 3 bases had no gene match. The CDR3 protein is CASSPPGGGVYNEQFF. In nucleotides, the CDR3 is TGTGCCAGCTCACCACCGGGCGGGGGGGTCTACAATGAGCAGTTCTTC.

V is TRBV27 and J is TRBJ1-1; 11 bases agree with TRBD1. Losses at the gene ends were 5 bases for V and 4 bases for J; bases not matched to a gene: 3. CDR1 is MNHEY, CDR2 SMNVEV, per germline (reference sequence). The CDR3 extends over 14 amino acids. The CDR3 protein is CASSPDRGPTEAFF. Written as DNA, the CDR3 is TGTGCCAGCAGTCCGGACAGGGGGCCCACTGAAGCTTTCTTT.

The rearrangement uses TRBV10-3 and TRBJ2-7; 10 bases match TRBD1. Germline CDR1 reads ENHRY; CDR2 reads SYGVKD. There are 15 residues in the CDR3. The V and J ends lost 0 bases and 4 bases, in that order; junction bases with no gene match: 3. The CDR3 loop reads CAISESGQGFYEQYF. The CDR3 bases are TGTGCCATCAGTGAGTCGGGACAGGGGTTTTACGAGCAGTACTTC.

The chain links TRBV5-1 to TRBJ2-7; TRBD2 is a possible D gene (5 bases). Germline CDR1 is SGHRS and CDR2 is YFSETQ. V lost 4 bases, J lost 1 base, and 9 bases lay in between. The CDR3 has 13 amino acids. The chain's CDR3 is CASSPPGSYEQYF. CDR3 nucleotides: TGCGCCAGCAGCCCGCCGGGGTCCTACGAGCAGTACTTC.

V is TRBV4-3 and J is TRBJ1-2; D gene ambiguous. V was pared by 4 bases and J by 6 bases, with 18 bases between. The CDR3 loop spans 15 amino acids. Germline CDR1 is LGHNA and CDR2 is YSLEER. This CDR3 reads CASSPFFSKYDGYTF. The CDR3 DNA follows: TGCGCCAGCAGCCCTTTTTTCTCGAAATACGATGGCTACACCTTC.